These 29 T cell receptor beta chains came from one sample sequenced in a study of blood T cell repertoires in COVID-19. The method was immunoSEQ multiplex PCR; TCRdb's version includes in-frame clones alone and lacks a portion of them. The sample carries 350,000 to 550,000 clones, 87% recorded once. Sample: PBMCs or T cells enriched from blood (not recorded which). These receptors came from a woman aged 18 to 35 with acute COVID-19.

With regard to this clone: This sample includes further DNA sequences coding for the same CDR3. This rearrangement joins TRBV3-1 (or the pseudogene TRBV3-2) to TRBJ1-2; TRBD1 matches at 9 bases. The J segment lost 8 bases and the V segment lost 4 bases, leaving 8 bases of the junction unmatched. The CDR3 runs to 14 residues. Germline V CDR1 and CDR2: LGHDT, YNNKEL (reference sequence). The CDR3 DNA reads TGTGCCAGCAGCCTCCGGGACAGGGTTGGAGGCTACACCTTC. Its protein product is CASSLRDRVGGYTF.

This chain uses TRBV7-9 with TRBJ1-2; no clear D. Trimming removed 5 bases at V and 8 bases at J, with 18 bases between. This CDR3 contains 14 residues. CDR1 and CDR2 from the germline V gene are SEHNR and FQNEAQ (reference sequence). This CDR3 is CASSPPSDYGGYTF. The CDR3 DNA reads as TGTGCCAGCAGCCCCCCCAGTGACTATGGCGGCTACACCTTC.

V gene TRBV11-1 combines with J gene TRBJ2-3, with D unresolved. From germline, CDR1 is SGHAT and CDR2 FQDESV (reference sequence). The V end lost 6 bases, the J end lost 2 bases, and 9 bases lay between the germline ends. The CDR3 spans 13 residues. This CDR3 reads CASSVSDTDTQYF. Written as DNA, the CDR3 is TGTGCCAGCAGTGTGAGTGACACAGATACGCAGTATTTT. The variable domain in full, with the rest retrieved from reference TRBV11-1 and TRBJ2-3, is EAEVAQSPRYKITEKSQAVAFWCDPISGHATLYWYRQILGQGPELLVQFQDESVVDDSQLPKDRFSAERLKGVDSTLKIQPAELGDSAMYLCASSVSDTDTQYFGPGTRLTVL.

This chain uses TRBV28 with TRBJ2-2; D is perhaps TRBD1 (6 bases). Looked up from germline, CDR1 is MDHEN and CDR2 is SYDVKM. The CDR3 is 16 residues long. V shed 3 bases and J shed 4 bases, with 15 bases lying between them. The CDR3 protein is CASSLSVPGVTGELFF. The CDR3 DNA reads TGTGCCAGCAGTTTGTCCGTCCCAGGGGTCACCGGGGAGCTGTTTTTT.

A single count supports this clone. The chain uses TRBV18 and TRBJ2-2, with 7 positions matching TRBD1. CDR1 and CDR2 from the germline V gene are KGHSH and LQKENI. The CDR3 runs 18 residues. V dropped 2 bases and J dropped 0; count of bases not matched to a gene: 9. This chain's CDR3 is CASSPLEVTGTNTGELFF. In nucleotides, the CDR3 is TGTGCCAGCTCACCATTGGAGGTGACAGGGACGAACACCGGGGAGCTGTTTTTT.

The chain uses TRBV28 and TRBJ2-7, with D perhaps matching TRBD2 (6 bases). Per germline, CDR1 MDHEN and CDR2 SYDVKM. The V and J ends lost 4 bases and 3 bases respectively, with 10 bases between them. The CDR3 is 13 amino acids. The CDR3 nucleotides read TGTGCCAGCAGTTACGGGAGAGGCTACGAGCAGTACTTC. This sequence encodes CASSYGRGYEQYF.

The CDR3 sequence is CASSLRDSVGSPLHF. CDR3 nucleotide sequence: TGCGCCAGCAGCTTGAGGGACAGTGTGGGTTCACCCCTCCACTTT. This chain joins TRBV5-1 and TRBJ1-6, with 7 bases identical to TRBD1. V lost 1 base to trimming and J lost 9 bases; unmatched junction nucleotides: 7. The CDR3 is 15 amino acids. Germline CDR1 SGHRS, CDR2 YFSETQ.

This clone was observed a few times. V usage is TRBV6-5 and J usage is TRBJ2-3, with 11 nucleotides matching TRBD2. This CDR3 is 13 amino acids long. Germline CDR1 is MNHEY and CDR2 is SVGAGI. Trimming removed 11 bases from V and 7 bases from J; junction bases left unmatched: 8. The CDR3 DNA follows: TGTGCCGGTTACACTAGCGGGGGAAATACGCAGTATTTT. Protein product: CAGYTSGGNTQYF.

The chain carries TRBV19 and TRBJ1-1; perhaps TRBD1 as D (6 bases). The CDR3 loop spans 13 amino acids. The ends were cut back, 7 bases at V and 1 base at J, with 10 bases in the middle. Per germline, CDR1 LNHDA and CDR2 SQIVND (reference sequence). The CDR3: CASKRQANTEAFF. CDR3 sequence (DNA): TGTGCCAGTAAACGACAGGCGAACACTGAAGCTTTCTTT.

The V and J genes are TRBV19 and TRBJ2-5; TRBD2 aligns across 7 bases. From germline, CDR1 is LNHDA and CDR2 SQIVND (reference sequence). J lost 4 bases, V lost 3 bases, and 8 bases had no gene match. The CDR3 loop spans 15 amino acids. CDR3 sequence reads: CASSMGGLGRETQYF. Here the CDR3 DNA reads TGTGCCAGTAGTATGGGAGGACTAGGGAGAGAGACCCAGTACTTC.

The V call is TRBV24-1, the J call TRBJ1-2; D is undetermined. V lost 3 bases and J 3 bases, leaving 10 bases between the germline ends. Germline V CDR1 and CDR2: KGHDR, SFDVKD. There are 14 residues in the CDR3. Written as DNA, the CDR3 is TGTGCCACCAGTGATCCAAGGACTGACTATGGCTACACCTTC. Its translation is CATSDPRTDYGYTF.

This chain uses TRBV4-3 with TRBJ1-2, with D tentatively TRBD1 (5 bases). CDR1 and CDR2 (germline): LGHNA, YSLEER. The CDR3 totals 18 residues. V was shortened by 0 bases and J by 5 bases, with 22 bases between the two germline ends. The CDR3 bases are TGCGCCAGCAGCCAAGAGCGGTGGGGCCTCCCGCAGATTTATGGCTACACCTTC. Amino acid sequence: CASSQERWGLPQIYGYTF.

The chain has TRBV5-4 and TRBJ2-7; possibly TRBD2 for D (5 bases). This CDR3 region has 15 residues. CDR1 SGHNT and CDR2 YYREEE come from the germline V gene (reference sequence). V shed 0 bases and J shed 3 bases, with 13 bases lying between them. The CDR3 here is CASSLDPSLGYEQYF. CDR3 coding DNA: TGTGCCAGCAGCTTGGATCCTAGCTTAGGCTACGAGCAGTACTTC.

The chain links TRBV27 to TRBJ2-7; 7 bases map to TRBD1. The germline V gene has CDR1 MNHEY and CDR2 SMNVEV (reference sequence). This CDR3 is 15 amino acids long. The J segment lost 0 bases and the V segment lost 3 bases, leaving 5 bases of the junction unmatched. The CDR3 DNA reads TGTGCCAGCAGTTTCCTCGGGACAGCCTCCTACGAGCAGTACTTC. Protein sequence: CASSFLGTASYEQYF.

This chain uses TRBV6-6 with TRBJ1-1; TRBD1 might be the D (5 bases). CDR1 MNHNY and CDR2 SVGAGI come from the germline V gene (reference sequence). V was trimmed by 6 bases and J by 1 base, leaving 9 bases between them. The CDR3 runs 13 residues. CDR3 sequence: CASRGLRNTEAFF. CDR3 nucleotides: TGTGCCAGCAGGGGGCTTCGGAACACTGAAGCTTTCTTT.

The V call is TRBV5-6, the J call TRBJ2-7, with 9 bases aligning to TRBD1. From germline, CDR1 is SGHDT and CDR2 YYEEEE. This CDR3 comprises 17 residues. Trimming cost V 0 bases and J 1 base; bases outside gene matches: 8. The CDR3 region has the DNA TGTGCCAGCAGCTTGGTCGTAGGGGGACAGGGATCCTACGAGCAGTACTTC. It is translated as CASSLVVGGQGSYEQYF.

V usage is TRBV9 and J usage is TRBJ2-5; 8 bases align to TRBD2. The CDR3 is made up of 14 amino acids. V shed 4 bases and J 1 base; nucleotides not matched to a gene: 3. CDR1 is SGDLS and CDR2 is YYNGEE in the germline V gene. In DNA form, the CDR3 reads TGTGCCAGCAGCTCCGGGGGGGCCCAAGAGACCCAGTACTTC. It encodes CASSSGGAQETQYF.

CDR3 nucleotide sequence: TGTGCCAGCAGAACCGACAAAGACACTGAAGCTTTCTTT. As protein: CASRTDKDTEAFF. This rearrangement joins TRBV6-5 to TRBJ1-1; D not certain. The V end was cut by 6 bases, the J end by 3 bases, with 11 bases between. The CDR3 totals 13 residues. Per the germline V gene, CDR1 is MNHEY and CDR2 is SVGAGI.

This chain uses TRBV10-1 with TRBJ2-3; possibly TRBD2 for D (5 bases). V lost 8 bases and J 0 bases, leaving 9 bases between the germline ends. CDR3 size: 13 residues. Germline CDR1 WNHNN, CDR2 SYGVQD (reference sequence). The CDR3 DNA follows: TGCGCCAGCGGAGAGGGTAGCACAGATACGCAGTATTTT. Encoded protein: CASGEGSTDTQYF.

This chain connects TRBV9 to TRBJ1-4, with 9 nucleotides matching TRBD1. The germline V gene encodes CDR1 SGDLS and CDR2 YYNGEE. The J segment lost 6 bases and the V segment lost 3 bases, leaving 6 bases of the junction unmatched. The CDR3 runs 15 residues. CDR3 loop: CASSAPGQGHEKLFF. The CDR3 DNA is TGTGCCAGCAGCGCACCGGGACAGGGACATGAAAAACTGTTTTTT.

V gene TRBV7-6 combines with J gene TRBJ1-6; TRBD1 matches 7 bases. The J segment lost 7 bases and the V segment lost 2 bases, leaving 8 bases of the junction unmatched. The CDR3 has 16 residues. Germline values: CDR1 SGHVS, CDR2 FNYEAQ. The chain's CDR3 is CASSLPRDSKNSPLHF. The CDR3 DNA follows: TGTGCCAGCAGCTTACCCCGGGACAGCAAAAATTCACCCCTCCACTTT. The entire variable domain, with the rest obtained from reference TRBV7-6 and TRBJ1-6, is as follows: GAGVSQSPRYKVTKRGQDVALRCDPISGHVSLYWYRQALGQGPEFLTYFNYEAQQDKSGLPNDRFSAERPEGSISTLTIQRTEQRDSAMYRCASSLPRDSKNSPLHFGNGTRLTVT.

The chain is built from TRBV7-8 and TRBJ1-5; D gene ambiguous. Trimming shortened V by 5 bases and J by 3 bases, and 8 bases separated the two germline ends. The CDR3 is 13 amino acids. Germline CDR1 and CDR2: SGHVS and FQNEAQ. The CDR3 loop reads CASSGGYNQPQHF. CDR3 DNA: TGTGCCAGCAGCGGCGGATACAATCAGCCCCAGCATTTT.

CDR3 nucleotide sequence: TGTGCCAGCGGGCTAGCGGGGGGCTACAATGAGCAGTTCTTC. Translated, it gives CASGLAGGYNEQFF. This rearrangement joins TRBV7-3 to TRBJ2-1; 11 bases map to TRBD2. With 8 bases clipped from V and 3 bases from J, the junction kept 3 bases outside the gene matches. The CDR3 contains 14 residues. Germline CDR1 SGHTA, CDR2 FQGTGA.

The chain carries TRBV24-1 and TRBJ2-3; D is perhaps TRBD1 (6 bases). The germline gives CDR1 KGHDR, CDR2 SFDVKD. V gave up 4 bases and J gave up 2 bases, with 12 bases separating them. The CDR3 has 15 residues. CDR3 sequence: CATSDADRITDTQYF. The CDR3 coding sequence is TGTGCCACCAGTGACGCCGACAGGATCACAGATACGCAGTATTTT.

In this sample, this clone turned up once. The genes are TRBV5-6 and TRBJ1-2; 9 positions match TRBD1. The length of the CDR3 is 13 residues. The germline CDR1 and CDR2 sequences are SGHDT and YYEEEE. Unmatched junction bases numbered 1, after V lost 4 bases and J lost 3 bases. The CDR3 is CASSRTGDYGYTF. The CDR3 DNA reads TGTGCCAGCAGCCGGACAGGGGACTATGGCTACACCTTC.

In this sample, this clone turned up once. V gene TRBV5-5 combines with J gene TRBJ2-3; TRBD2 matches 9 bases. CDR1 SGHKS and CDR2 YYEKEE come from the germline V gene (reference sequence). CDR3 size: 18 residues. V shed 2 bases and J 1 base; nucleotides not matched to a gene: 11. In DNA, the CDR3 is TGTGCCAGCAGCTTAGTAGGCGGGGGGGCCGTCGGCACAGATACGCAGTATTTT. Translating gives CASSLVGGGAVGTDTQYF.

The sample holds many counts of this clone. V gene TRBV10-3 combines with J gene TRBJ1-5; D unclear. Germline CDR1 and CDR2: ENHRY and SYGVKD. Trimming stripped 10 bases from V and 0 bases from J, with 16 bases between. The CDR3 covers 15 residues. CDR3 in amino acids: CASSEGFYSNQPQHF. The CDR3 nucleotides are TGTGCCAGTTCCGAGGGTTTCTATAGCAATCAGCCCCAGCATTTT.

This chain links TRBV11-2 with TRBJ1-1; no definite D call. Trimming removed 1 base from V and 10 bases from J, with 10 bases in between. Germline V gene lookup returns CDR1 SGHAT and CDR2 FQNNGV. CDR3 length equals 12 residues. The CDR3 DNA reads TGTGCCAGCAGCTTAGGGAGTCGTGGAGCTTTCTTT. It encodes CASSLGSRGAFF.

This clone appeared a few times. The V call is TRBV9, the J call TRBJ1-1; 7 bases map to TRBD1. Germline CDR1 is SGDLS and CDR2 is YYNGEE. V was clipped by 0 bases and J by 4 bases; unmatched bases: 6. CDR3 length: 15 residues. CDR3 bases: TGTGCCAGCAGCGTAGGAGGCAGGGGGGTCACTGAAGCTTTCTTT. Protein: CASSVGGRGVTEAFF. Variable domain in full (rest from reference TRBV9 and TRBJ1-1): DSGVTQTPKHLITATGQRVTLRCSPRSGDLSVYWYQQSLDQGLQFLIQYYNGEERAKGNILERFSAQQFPDLHSELNLSSLELGDSALYFCASSVGGRGVTEAFFGQGTRLTVV.